This TCR beta chain came from a study of cytomegalovirus exposure and HLA in healthy donors. Study-level information: Within the Caucasian-associated ancestry cluster were under 85% of the approximately 400 genotyped donors.

The PCR used 60 Vbeta and 13 Jbeta primers. Assay: immunoSEQ multiplex PCR; the TCRdb copy retains only in-frame clones and omits some. The repertoire has some 120,000 clones, roughly 75% of them found once; the top ten carry 3.3%. This TCR derives from a woman in her forties or fifties in good health and CMV-seronegative. Sequences were obtained from PBMCs.

CDR3 nucleotides: TGTGCCAGCAGCTTACCGGGACAGGGGGTCAATGAGCAGTTCTTC. It translates to CASSLPGQGVNEQFF. The chain has TRBV6-4 and TRBJ2-1, with 11 nucleotides matching TRBD1. The CDR3 has 15 amino acids. Germline loops: CDR1 MRHNA, CDR2 SNTAGT. J was trimmed by 6 bases and V by 6 bases; bases with no gene match: 7.